The clone carrying this TCR beta chain was recorded at least ten times. A single record per CDR3 protein comes from TCRdb applying MiXCR to the RACE reads. The table lists around 45,000 distinct CDR3 sequences, about 4% of them singletons, with about 6% in the top ten. Germline assignment: CDR1 SGHAT and CDR2 FQNNGV. The CDR3 is made up of 12 amino acids. The V end lost 8 bases, the J end lost 2 bases, and 4 bases lay between the germline ends. This sample is drawn from a study of human T cells and chemical hapten exposure. Noted time point: healthy volunteer bleed at 6 weeks. Before extraction, the whole blood was not fractionated, and total RNA was taken from it.

Material for sequencing was whole blood. V gene TRBV11-2 combines with J gene TRBJ2-6; D remains unclear. This receptor was taken from a human donor in good health. Some clones in this sample may be carry-over from other donors' samples. This CDR3 is CASGAGANVLTF. In DNA form, the CDR3 reads TGTGCCAGCGGAGCTGGGGCCAACGTCCTGACTTTC.